This T cell receptor beta chain originates from a study of blood T cell repertoires in COVID-19. Study-wide context: Acute-phase and convalescent COVID-19 samples originated in the United States, Italy and Spain. Sources were T cells, B-cell-depleted T cells, or PBMCs; the material itself was cDNA or gDNA.

The CDR3 runs to 15 residues. V was clipped by 0 bases and J by 3 bases, with 12 bases between them. Looked up from germline, CDR1 is SGHTS and CDR2 is YDEGEE. Authors' methods: Counts of nucleated cells, estimated from reference gene primer amplification, were obtained. Here immunoSEQ multiplex PCR was the method, and the copy in TCRdb shows in-frame clones only, minus some. From that table come the V and J calls and clone size; the DNA was used to work out D and trimming. The table includes about 110,000 clones, over 75% detected once. The sample was peripheral blood. This chain joins TRBV5-8 and TRBJ1-1; D unresolved. This clonotype was sampled from a man aged 70 or older with active or convalescent COVID-19. CDR3 sequence reads: CASSLDSSLYTEAFF. CDR3 in DNA: TGTGCCAGCAGCTTGGACAGCTCCCTATACACTGAAGCTTTCTTT.